This is a list of T cell receptor beta chains from one sample in a study of cytomegalovirus exposure and HLA in healthy donors. Generated by immunoSEQ multiplex PCR, the TCRdb table keeps only in-frame clones and is missing some. The table has tens of thousands of clones, 65% to 90% seen once; the top ten hold about 4%. Source material: PBMCs. The source is a woman under 30 in good health and CMV-seronegative. Each CDR3 is given with its conserved first and last residue. The order of the fields is clone size, D gene, J gene, V gene, CDR3 protein, CDR3 DNA. The D gene is left open where the match is weak. Rows give clone size only sometimes, using once, few, many, or a class for an expanded clone.

>-|-|TRBJ1-1|TRBV5-1
CASSLEGLNTEAFF
TGCGCCAGCAGCTTGGAGGGACTTAACACTGAAGCTTTCTTT
>-|-|TRBJ1-2|TRBV6-5
CASSSLMGYTF
TGCGCCAGCAGCTCTCTTATGGGCTACACCTTC
>-|-|TRBJ1-1|TRBV27
CASREIPNPEAFF
TGTGCCAGCAGGGAGATCCCGAACCCTGAAGCTTTCTTT
>once|-|TRBJ1-2|TRBV4-2
CASSQDLANYGYTF
TGTGCCAGCAGCCAAGATCTAGCTAACTATGGCTACACCTTC
>-|-|TRBJ1-5|TRBV4-2
CASSQDGQGYQPQNF
TGTGCCAGCAGCCAAGATGGCCAGGGTTATCAGCCCCAGAATTTT
>-|-|TRBJ1-3|TRBV9
CASSGRGLTSGNTIYF
TGTGCCAGCAGCGGTAGAGGACTGACCTCTGGAAACACCATATATTTT
>-|TRBD2|TRBJ2-3|TRBV9
CASSVGTSWSTDTQYF
TGTGCCAGCAGCGTAGGGACTAGCTGGTCCACAGATACGCAGTATTTT
>-|TRBD2|TRBJ2-5|TRBV7-2
CASRPRLASQETQYF
TGTGCCAGCAGACCACGACTAGCGAGCCAAGAGACCCAGTACTTC
>-|TRBD1|TRBJ1-1|TRBV27
CASRATGGSAFF
TGTGCCAGCAGGGCGACAGGGGGCTCGGCTTTCTTT
>-|-|TRBJ2-7|TRBV19
CASSMGGYEQYF
TGTGCCAGTAGTATGGGGGGCTACGAGCAGTACTTC
>-|-|TRBJ2-2|TRBV7-2
CASSLNGGDTGELFF
TGTGCCAGCAGCTTAAACGGAGGCGACACCGGGGAGCTGTTTTTT
>-|TRBD2|TRBJ2-1|TRBV27
CASGGRASGSRNEQFF
TGTGCCAGCGGGGGTCGGGCTAGCGGGAGCCGGAATGAGCAGTTCTTC
>-|-|TRBJ2-3|TRBV27
CASSSGVWGTDTQYF
TGTGCCAGCAGTTCCGGGGTTTGGGGCACAGATACGCAGTATTTT
>-|TRBD1|TRBJ1-5|TRBV7-2
CASSSGQGGWGQPQHF
TGTGCCAGCAGCTCCGGACAGGGAGGATGGGGTCAGCCCCAGCATTTT
>-|TRBD2|TRBJ2-7|TRBV4-1
CASSQDSQTGGSYEQYF
TGCGCCAGCAGCCAAGATTCCCAAACGGGGGGGTCCTACGAGCAGTACTTC
>few|-|TRBJ2-5|TRBV7-2
CASSLSRGETQYF
TGTGCCAGCAGCTTAAGCAGGGGAGAGACCCAGTACTTC
>-|TRBD1|TRBJ1-2|TRBV19
CASSTLSTGGGGYGYTF
TGTGCCAGTAGTACCTTATCAACAGGGGGCGGTGGCTACGGCTACACCTTC
>-|-|TRBJ2-1|TRBV7-9
CASSRIGVIEQFF
TGTGCCAGCAGCCGTATAGGGGTAATAGAGCAGTTCTTC
>-|-|TRBJ2-7|TRBV4-2
CASSPTGGSYEQYF
TGTGCCAGCAGCCCCACGGGTGGGAGCTACGAGCAGTACTTC
>-|TRBD2|TRBJ2-2|TRBV27
CASTPRGGGAGELFF
TGTGCCAGCACCCCAAGGGGCGGGGGGGCTGGGGAGCTGTTTTTT
>-|TRBD1|TRBJ2-3|TRBV5-8
CASSSSTGWMGDTQYF
TGTGCCAGCAGCTCTTCGACAGGGTGGATGGGAGATACGCAGTATTTT
>few|TRBD1|TRBJ1-1|TRBV10-3
CAIRSDRGPAGGNTEAFF
TGTGCCATCAGGAGTGACAGGGGGCCGGCCGGTGGGAACACTGAAGCTTTCTTT
>once|-|TRBJ1-2|TRBV25-1
CASSAPGLVGYTF
TGTGCCAGCAGCGCCCCGGGGTTGGTGGGCTACACCTTC
>-|-|TRBJ2-1|TRBV30
CAWSPQGVNEQFF
TGTGCCTGGAGTCCACAAGGGGTCAATGAGCAGTTCTTC
>-|TRBD1|TRBJ2-3|TRBV18
CASSPGSVGGQGTQYF
TGTGCCAGCTCACCCGGATCGGTCGGGGGACAGGGTACGCAGTATTTT
>-|-|TRBJ2-4|TRBV12-5
CASCAGAQNIQYF
TGTGCTAGTTGCGCGGGGGCTCAAAACATTCAGTACTTC
>-|-|TRBJ1-1|TRBV11-2
CASSFYQGGGAEAFF
TGTGCCAGCAGCTTTTACCAGGGCGGGGGCGCTGAAGCTTTCTTT
>-|TRBD1|TRBJ2-2|TRBV6-5
CASSYSTGTGELFF
TGTGCCAGCAGTTACTCGACAGGGACCGGGGAGCTGTTTTTT
>few|TRBD2|TRBJ2-7|TRBV19
CASSWTSGSYEQYF
TGTGCCAGTAGTTGGACTAGCGGGAGTTACGAGCAGTACTTC